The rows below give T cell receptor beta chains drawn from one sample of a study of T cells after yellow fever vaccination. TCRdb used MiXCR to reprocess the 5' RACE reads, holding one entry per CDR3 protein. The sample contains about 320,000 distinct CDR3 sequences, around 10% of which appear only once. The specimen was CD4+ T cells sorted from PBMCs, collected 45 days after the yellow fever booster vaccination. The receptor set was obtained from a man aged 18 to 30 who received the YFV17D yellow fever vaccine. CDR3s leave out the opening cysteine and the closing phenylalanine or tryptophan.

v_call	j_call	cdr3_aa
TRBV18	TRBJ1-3	ASSTYRGGNTIY
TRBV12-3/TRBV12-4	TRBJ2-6	ASSFAGRAGIFSGANVLT
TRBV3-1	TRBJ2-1	ASSHHRDYPYNEQF
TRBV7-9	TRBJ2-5	ATCPGQAVQETQY
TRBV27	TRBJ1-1	ASSLIKGNTEAF
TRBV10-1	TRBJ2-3	ASSDNRAADTQY
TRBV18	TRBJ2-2	ASSPRDGGELF
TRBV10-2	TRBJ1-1	AAGQMNTEAF
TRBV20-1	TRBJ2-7	SARALIGTYEQY
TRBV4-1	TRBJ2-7	ASSPLWRGSYEQY
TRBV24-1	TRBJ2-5	ATSPGTSGDSETQY
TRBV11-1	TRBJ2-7	ASSVRQGAREQY
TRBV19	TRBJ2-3	ASSTTFTDTQY
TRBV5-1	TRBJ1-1	ASSLKVAENTEAF
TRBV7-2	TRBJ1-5	ASSLAPGTGYQPQH
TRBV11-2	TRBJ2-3	ASSLVKGRSTQY
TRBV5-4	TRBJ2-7	ASSGNRGNFYEQY
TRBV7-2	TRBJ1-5	ASSFSTTGVQPQH